Shown below are 28 T cell receptor beta chains from a single sample sequenced in a study of OX40 agonist ivuxolimab in advanced cancers. The protocol was immunoSEQ multiplex PCR, while the TCRdb copy is restricted to in-frame clones and leaves out a portion. This sample carries approximately 28,000 clones, 91% of them seen once, and the ten largest clones take roughly a tenth. The sequencing used CD4+ or CD8+ T cells sorted from blood, collected in a trial of the OX40 agonist ivuxolimab. Receptors originate from an adult with an advanced solid tumor such as melanoma, head and neck, liver or kidney cancer.

The chain recombines TRBV7-6 with TRBJ1-4; the match to TRBD1 covers 10 bases. Trimming removed 4 bases from V and 8 bases from J; junction bases left unmatched: 4. The CDR3 is 14 residues long. From germline, CDR1 is SGHVS and CDR2 FNYEAQ. The CDR3 is CASSWDRGDEKLFF. The CDR3 DNA follows: TGTGCCAGCAGCTGGGACAGGGGAGACGAAAAACTGTTTTTT.

The genes are TRBV15 and TRBJ2-3; D remains ambiguous. V was cut by 0 bases and J by 4 bases, with 14 bases left in between. Germline CDR1 and CDR2: LNHNV and YYDKDF (reference sequence). The CDR3 is made up of 16 amino acids. The CDR3 DNA reads as TGTGCCACCAGCAGAGATAAGGGTGCGAATCCAGATACGCAGTATTTT. It yields the protein CATSRDKGANPDTQYF.

This chain uses TRBV6-6 with TRBJ2-1; 15 nucleotides agree with TRBD2. Trimming cost V 6 bases and J 6 bases; bases outside gene matches: 3. This CDR3 spans 15 amino acids. Germline values: CDR1 MNHNY, CDR2 SVGAGI (reference sequence). The CDR3: CASSGLAGGPNEQFF. The DNA of the CDR3 is TGTGCCAGCAGCGGACTAGCGGGGGGGCCCAATGAGCAGTTCTTC.

In DNA form, the CDR3 reads TGTGCCAGCAGTCACTTACTAGCGGGAGGCCCAGATACGCAGTATTTT. It translates to CASSHLLAGGPDTQYF. The chain carries TRBV27 and TRBJ2-3; 12 bases are a match to TRBD2. Germline assignment: CDR1 MNHEY and CDR2 SMNVEV (reference sequence). With V trimmed by 5 bases and J by 4 bases, 7 bases remained unmatched. The CDR3 covers 16 residues.

This chain connects TRBV29-1 to TRBJ2-7; TRBD1 or TRBD2 may be the D gene (5 bases each). CDR1 is SQVTM and CDR2 is ANQGSEA in the germline V gene. The V end was cut by 4 bases, the J end by 6 bases, with 13 bases between. The CDR3 is made up of 12 amino acids. CDR3 nucleotides: TGCAGCGTTGGGGCAATGGGGGTCGAGCAGTACTTC. It yields the protein CSVGAMGVEQYF.

The table lists this clone with a few counts. The rearrangement uses TRBV5-3 and TRBJ2-7; D possibly corresponds to TRBD2 (7 bases). TRBV5-3 belongs to the ORF category, with a function that is uncertain. The CDR3 is made up of 15 amino acids. Trimming stripped 2 bases from V and 0 bases from J, with 12 bases between. Here the CDR3 DNA reads TGTGCCAGAAGCTTTGTGAGGGGGGGCTCCTACGAGCAGTACTTC. Its translation is CARSFVRGGSYEQYF.

The chain joins TRBV4-3 to TRBJ2-7; 8 bases map to TRBD2. V trimming: 0 bases; J trimming: 4 bases; junction bases outside the gene matches: 5. The CDR3 spans 15 residues. The germline gives CDR1 LGHNA, CDR2 YSLEER. CDR3 sequence reads: CASSQDRAGAYEQYF. CDR3 sequence (DNA): TGCGCCAGCAGCCAAGACCGAGCGGGAGCGTACGAGCAGTACTTC.

The V call is TRBV2, the J call TRBJ2-7; D unresolved. The CDR3 is 14 residues long. V was pared by 3 bases and J by 2 bases, with 11 bases between. From germline, CDR1 is SNHLY and CDR2 FYNNEI. The CDR3, as DNA: TGTGCCAGCAGTGAGTTAACGGGTACCTACGAGCAGTACTTC. It yields the protein CASSELTGTYEQYF.

The chain couples TRBV7-9 to TRBJ1-2; D gene ambiguous. V was pared by 3 bases and J by 7 bases, with 9 bases between. This CDR3 is 12 amino acids long. Germline V gene lookup returns CDR1 SEHNR and CDR2 FQNEAQ (reference sequence). The DNA for the CDR3 is TGTGCCAGCAGCTTCCGGTCGGCTGGCTACACCTTC. Its translation is CASSFRSAGYTF.

This chain uses TRBV5-4 with TRBJ2-1; tentatively, D is TRBD1 (6 bases). V lost 0 bases and J 2 bases, leaving 9 bases between the germline ends. The CDR3 totals 15 residues. Germline V gene lookup returns CDR1 SGHNT and CDR2 YYREEE (reference sequence). The CDR3 DNA is TGTGCCAGCAGCTTGGCAGGGGCCCCCTACAATGAGCAGTTCTTC. Translating gives CASSLAGAPYNEQFF.

The J gene is TRBJ2-5, the V gene TRBV5-6; D might be TRBD2 (5 bases). The CDR3 length is 13 residues. The germline V and J ends were trimmed by 3 bases and 5 bases, with 11 bases remaining between them. Germline loops: CDR1 SGHDT, CDR2 YYEEEE. Here the CDR3 reads CASSSARRETQYF. The CDR3 coding sequence is TGTGCCAGCAGCTCGGCCAGGAGGGAGACCCAGTACTTC.

The CDR3 sequence is CASSLGQNTEAFF. In DNA form, the CDR3 reads TGTGCCAGCAGCTTAGGCCAGAACACTGAAGCTTTCTTT. V is TRBV7-9 and J is TRBJ1-1; D gene unclear. Germline CDR1 and CDR2: SEHNR and FQNEAQ (reference sequence). The CDR3 totals 13 residues. Between the trimmed V and J ends, which lost 1 base and 1 base, there was a span of 4 bases.

The chain employs TRBV11-1 and TRBJ2-2; D tentatively reads TRBD1 or TRBD2 (5 bases each). CDR3 length equals 15 residues. The germline V and J ends were trimmed by 5 bases and 4 bases, with 14 bases remaining between them. Germline CDR1 is SGHAT and CDR2 is FQDESV (reference sequence). CDR3 loop: CASSVLGTLTGELFF. The CDR3 DNA is TGTGCCAGCAGCGTTTTGGGGACCCTCACCGGGGAGCTGTTTTTT.

The sample holds a few counts of this clone. The chain is built from TRBV30 and TRBJ1-1, with D perhaps matching TRBD1 (6 bases). Germline assignment: CDR1 GTSNPN and CDR2 SVGIG (reference sequence). This CDR3 spans 13 amino acids. Trimming pared 2 bases from V and 4 bases from J, leaving 11 bases between. This chain's CDR3 is CAWSTGMGTEAFF. The CDR3 coding sequence is TGTGCCTGGAGTACAGGGATGGGCACTGAAGCTTTCTTT.

This clone appeared once. The chain has TRBV27 and TRBJ2-6; D may correspond to TRBD1 or TRBD2 (6 bases each). CDR1 MNHEY and CDR2 SMNVEV come from the germline V gene (reference sequence). The germline V and J ends were trimmed by 2 bases and 8 bases, with 7 bases remaining between them. This CDR3 is built from 13 residues. CDR3 loop: CASSLGGPNVLTF. The CDR3 DNA is TGTGCCAGCAGTTTAGGGGGGCCCAACGTCCTGACTTTC.

The chain couples TRBV27 to TRBJ2-7; D unclear. V was pared by 0 bases and J by 3 bases, with 9 bases between. CDR1 and CDR2 from the germline V gene are MNHEY and SMNVEV (reference sequence). The length of the CDR3 is 14 residues. The CDR3 coding sequence is TGTGCCAGCAGTTTATCAGCTAGAAGCTACGAGCAGTACTTC. As protein: CASSLSARSYEQYF.

This clone was detected only once. The chain links TRBV5-5 to TRBJ1-5, with D uncertain. This CDR3 has 17 residues. Germline V gene lookup returns CDR1 SGHKS and CDR2 YYEKEE (reference sequence). Trimming took off 1 base at V and 2 bases at J, with 16 bases between the two ends. CDR3 DNA sequence: TGTGCCAGCAGCTTGTTTATCCCGGGGTTAGGCAATCAGCCCCAGCATTTT. It specifies CASSLFIPGLGNQPQHF.

About this clone: At one boundary the junction diverges from the germline segment, which might be a read error. CDR3 amino acids: CVSSLSGQYNEQFF. CDR3 sequence (DNA): TGTGTCAGCAGTTTATCGGGACAATACAATGAGCAGTTCTTC. The rearrangement links TRBV27 to TRBJ2-1, with TRBD1 as a possible D gene (6 bases). Germline V lookup: CDR1 MNHEY, CDR2 SMNVEV (reference sequence). The CDR3 runs to 14 residues.

This clone is a singleton in its sample. The rearrangement joins TRBV6-5 to TRBJ1-1, with TRBD1 as a possible D gene (6 bases). In germline, CDR1 is MNHEY, CDR2 SVGAGI. The germline V and J ends were trimmed by 2 bases and 1 base, with 14 bases remaining between them. The CDR3 has 16 residues. The CDR3 is CASSYVSGTKNTEAFF. As DNA, the CDR3 is TGTGCCAGCAGTTACGTTTCCGGGACAAAGAACACTGAAGCTTTCTTT.

V and J are TRBV7-9 and TRBJ1-5, with TRBD1 identical over 7 bases. The CDR3 runs 15 residues. With V trimmed by 3 bases and J by 3 bases, 5 bases remained unmatched. CDR1 and CDR2 from the germline V gene are SEHNR and FQNEAQ (reference sequence). This chain's CDR3 is CASSLNDRDNQPQHF. CDR3 nucleotides: TGTGCCAGCAGCTTGAACGACAGGGACAATCAGCCCCAGCATTTT.

V gene TRBV10-1 combines with J gene TRBJ2-2; no clear D gene. The ends were cut back, 2 bases at V and 1 base at J, with 8 bases in the middle. The germline gives CDR1 WNHNN, CDR2 SYGVQD (reference sequence). This CDR3 is 15 amino acids long. The chain's CDR3 is CASSEDLVNTGELFF. In DNA form, the CDR3 reads TGCGCCAGCAGTGAGGATTTGGTGAACACCGGGGAGCTGTTTTTT.

This rearrangement joins TRBV9 to TRBJ1-1; no clear D. CDR1 and CDR2 (germline): SGDLS, YYNGEE. This CDR3 has 13 amino acids. V lost 0 bases and J 1 base, leaving 4 bases between the germline ends. CDR3 nucleotides: TGTGCCAGCAGCGTAGAACCGAACACTGAAGCTTTCTTT. Translation: CASSVEPNTEAFF. The entire variable domain, with the rest obtained from reference TRBV9 and TRBJ1-1, is as follows: DSGVTQTPKHLITATGQRVTLRCSPRSGDLSVYWYQQSLDQGLQFLIQYYNGEERAKGNILERFSAQQFPDLHSELNLSSLELGDSALYFCASSVEPNTEAFFGQGTRLTVV.

The chain links TRBV4-2 to TRBJ2-1, with 9 bases aligning to TRBD1. CDR3 length equals 14 residues. The germline V gene encodes CDR1 LGHNA and CDR2 YNFKEQ. The V gene end was trimmed by 6 bases and the J gene end by 6 bases; junction bases not matched to a gene: 6. This CDR3 is CASRTGTGSNEQFF. The CDR3 DNA sequence: TGTGCCAGCAGGACCGGGACAGGGTCCAATGAGCAGTTCTTC.

The chain uses TRBV29-1 and TRBJ1-5; D is undetermined. This CDR3 is 13 amino acids long. V lost 3 bases and J 6 bases, leaving 12 bases between the germline ends. Germline values: CDR1 SQVTM, CDR2 ANQGSEA. CDR3 residues: CSVDKGSGQPQHF. The CDR3 nucleotides are TGCAGCGTTGATAAGGGTAGCGGTCAGCCCCAGCATTTT.

The chain recombines TRBV5-5 with TRBJ2-7; D remains unclear. The V gene's germline CDR1 is SGHKS and CDR2 YYEKEE (reference sequence). V lost 1 base and J lost 2, with 4 bases in between. The CDR3 contains 12 residues. The DNA of the CDR3 is TGTGCCAGCAGCTTGAGGGCCTACGAGCAGTACTTC. Translating it yields CASSLRAYEQYF.

V and J are TRBV27 and TRBJ2-7; D is perhaps TRBD1 (5 bases). V lost 3 bases to trimming and J lost 6 bases, with 12 bases between them. Germline values: CDR1 MNHEY, CDR2 SMNVEV (reference sequence). The CDR3 totals 13 residues. The CDR3 loop is CASSLAGFSEQYF. The CDR3 nucleotides read TGTGCCAGCAGTTTGGCAGGGTTTAGCGAGCAGTACTTC.

The rearrangement links TRBV4-3 to TRBJ2-3; 9 bases line up with TRBD2. The length of the CDR3 is 18 residues. Germline V gene sequence: CDR1 LGHNA, CDR2 YSLEER. Losses at the gene ends were 0 bases for V and 1 base for J; bases not matched to a gene: 8. DNA of the CDR3: TGCGCCAGCAGCCAAGATGGGACAGCGGGAGGAGGCACAGATACGCAGTATTTT. Amino acid sequence: CASSQDGTAGGGTDTQYF.

This clone was picked up one time. The chain joins TRBV7-8 to TRBJ2-5; 7 bases line up with TRBD1. Looked up from germline, CDR1 is SGHVS and CDR2 is FQNEAQ. Trimming cost V 3 bases and J 0 bases; bases outside gene matches: 10. CDR3 length: 17 amino acids. In DNA, the CDR3 is TGTGCCAGCAGCTTTTTAACTCCAGGGGGAGACCAAGAGACCCAGTACTTC. Its protein is CASSFLTPGGDQETQYF.